This entry concerns a single T cell receptor beta chain. Its specificity is unknown. This entry comes from a study of shared clonotypes between healthy human individuals. About the research overall: The cohort comprised a couple of women and a few men. Their ages spanned 18 to 49 years. Study-wide findings and caveats: Memory subsets generally showed lower estimated richness than naive subsets. Incompleteness in sorted-subset sequencing, despite large depth, was shown by rarefaction.

Per the study methods: Sequence data from immunoSEQ were junction-only and lacked quality scores; consequently, filtering differed. Sequenced by immunoSEQ multiplex PCR; TCRdb stores in-frame clones only, minus some. The DNA gave D and trimming, while V, J and clone size come from that table. The sample records around 2,000,000 clones, about 95% being singletons. The naive CD8 population came from CD45RO-negative cells selected for CCR7, without terminally differentiated effector memory CD45RA+ cells. Germline-derived CDR1 and CDR2 are WNHNN and SYGVQD (reference sequence). V shed 6 bases and J 3 bases; nucleotides not matched to a gene: 4. This CDR3 is 15 amino acids long.

This TCR was recovered from a man aged 18 to 30 in good health. The V gene is TRBV10-1, the J gene TRBJ2-2; TRBD1 aligns across 10 bases. Sequencing was performed on naive CD8+ T cells sorted from blood. The DNA of the CDR3 is TGCGCCAGCAGGGGGACAGGGGTGGACACCGGGGAGCTGTTTTTT. Translating it yields CASRGTGVDTGELFF.